What follows describes a single T cell receptor beta chain. Its target is unknown. TCRdb reanalysed the 5' RACE reads using MiXCR and keeps one entry per CDR3 protein. Seen here are 150,000 to 200,000 distinct CDR3 sequences, 18% observed once, and the top ten hold 7.8%. The data stem from a study of CD8 T cells in ankylosing spondylitis. Study conclusions and caveats: Matched ankylosing spondylitis synovial fluid reportedly contained a significantly enriched population of disease-linked clones. Earlier reports found some motif variants in synovial fluid and blood in reactive arthritis. Relatively scarce in peripheral blood, disease-linked clones were CD8+.

The V and J ends lost 5 bases and 4 bases, in that order; junction bases with no gene match: 9. Germline-derived CDR1 and CDR2 are DFQATT and SNEGSKA (reference sequence). The CDR3 totals 14 residues. V gene TRBV20-1 combines with J gene TRBJ2-3; 7 positions agree with TRBD2. Sequencing input: blood, either unsorted or a sorted T cell fraction (not recorded which). The source of this sequence is a male donor with ankylosing spondylitis or in good health (not recorded which). The CDR3 DNA reads as TGCAGTGCTCCTTTGCGCGGGAGCCCAGATACGCAGTATTTT. It specifies CSAPLRGSPDTQYF.